The present TCR beta chain was sequenced within a study of cytomegalovirus exposure and HLA in healthy donors. Points from the study as a whole: Certain indistinguishable V segments, among them TRBV6-2 and TRBV6-3, were excluded.

Comments on this clone: Its antigen remains unknown.

V lost 5 bases to trimming and J lost 2 bases, with 19 bases between them. Germline V gene lookup returns CDR1 LGHNT and CDR2 FRNRAP. The CDR3 has 18 residues. PCR was performed using 60 Vbeta and 13 Jbeta primers. Clones were read by immunoSEQ multiplex PCR, and TCRdb kept only the in-frame ones, dropping some. The sample lists some 70,000 clones, around 66% occurring once. What was sequenced was PBMCs. The chain is built from TRBV12-5 and TRBJ2-6; perhaps TRBD1 as D (5 bases). This sequence originates from a male donor in good health and CMV-seropositive. The CDR3 sequence is CASGPPGASMAGANVLTF. The CDR3 nucleotides are TGTGCTAGTGGTCCCCCTGGGGCTAGTATGGCTGGGGCCAACGTCCTGACTTTC.